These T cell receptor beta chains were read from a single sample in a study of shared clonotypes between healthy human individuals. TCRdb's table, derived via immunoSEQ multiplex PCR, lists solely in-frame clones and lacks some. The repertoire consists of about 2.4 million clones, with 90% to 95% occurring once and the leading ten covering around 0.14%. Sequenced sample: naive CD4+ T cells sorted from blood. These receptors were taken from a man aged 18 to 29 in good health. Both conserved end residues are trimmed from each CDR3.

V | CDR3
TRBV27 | ASSFLGLGQRGDTQY
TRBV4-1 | ASSHLGQGQQETQY
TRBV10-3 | ATGRGGSGREQY
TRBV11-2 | ASSLGDARGY
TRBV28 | ASNSRRSGGYT
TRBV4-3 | ASSPGQGINTEAF
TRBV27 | ASSLMAQVRQPQH
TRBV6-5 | ASSRPGRGYNEQF
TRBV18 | ASSTGTGTSEQY
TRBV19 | ASRQVLNDNTEAF
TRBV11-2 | ASRSTSGRGDEQF
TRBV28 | ASSWTGSSYEQY
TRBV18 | ASSPVKGQGRNEQY
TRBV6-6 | ASGLRGPAGELF
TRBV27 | ASRMGTGAYEQY
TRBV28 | ASSPPPGETQY
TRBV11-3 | ASSQDGVGETQY
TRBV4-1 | ASRRDSASSYEQY
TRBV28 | ASRRGGPYNEQF
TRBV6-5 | ASSPTRGNYGYT
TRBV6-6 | ASSPAGSNTGELF
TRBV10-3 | AISATDRVANTEAF
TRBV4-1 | ASSRPGQLYGYT
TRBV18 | ASSPQETQY
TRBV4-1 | ASSFRDRGKEQF